Listed below are T cell receptor beta chains from one sample, sequenced in a study of blood T cells in healthy people across ages. Each CDR3 protein gets one entry after TCRdb re-called the 5' RACE reads with MiXCR. Of about 800,000 distinct CDR3 sequences in the sample, 58% were seen once. The material sequenced was blood. The receptors shown here come from a man aged 25-45 years in good health. CDR3s include the opening cysteine and the closing phenylalanine or tryptophan. A D gene is named only where the DNA matches it firmly. The size entry is marked missing in some rows and otherwise reads once, few, many or a size class.

>16|NA|few|TRBJ2-5|TRBV7-2
CASSLAFRLNQETQYF
TGTGCCAGCAGCTTAGCCTTTCGGCTTAACCAAGAGACCCAGTACTTC
>12|TRBD2|NA|TRBJ2-5|TRBV11-2
CASSWRGVEQYF
TGTGCCAGCAGCTGGCGGGGGGTGGAGCAGTACTTC
>14|NA|NA|TRBJ1-1|TRBV20-1
CSAPNRVLNTEAFF
TGCAGTGCTCCGAACAGGGTCTTGAACACTGAAGCTTTCTTT
>15|NA|NA|TRBJ2-1|TRBV4-3
CASSQDPPLVFEQFF
TGCGCCAGCAGCCAAGATCCGCCACTAGTGTTTGAGCAGTTCTTC
>18|TRBD2|NA|TRBJ2-6|TRBV5-4
CASSLRGRTRGGANVLTF
TGTGCCAGCAGCTTGCGCGGGAGGACCCGTGGTGGGGCCAACGTCCTGACTTTC
>14|NA|once|TRBJ2-7|TRBV20-1
CSARDALASYEQYF
TGCAGTGCTAGAGATGCCCTAGCGTCCTACGAGCAGTACTTC
>16|TRBD2|few|TRBJ2-3|TRBV25-1
CASSESSGSSTDTQYF
TGTGCCAGCAGTGAATCAAGCGGGAGTAGCACAGATACGCAGTATTTT
>15|NA|once|TRBJ2-3|TRBV20-1
CSAGGGLGLLDTQYF
TGCAGTGCTGGGGGCGGGTTGGGTTTACTCGATACGCAGTATTTT
>15|NA|NA|TRBJ1-1|TRBV10-3
CAIRHRDNVYTEAFF
TGTGCCATCCGACACCGGGACAACGTGTACACTGAAGCTTTCTTT
>20|TRBD2|few|TRBJ2-6|TRBV6-4
CASSPGGYRGGMRWANVLTF
TGTGCCAGCAGTCCCGGGGGGTACCGGGGAGGAATGAGGTGGGCCAACGTCCTGACTTTC
>16|TRBD2|few|TRBJ2-1|TRBV7-9
CASSPRASGPYGEQFF
TGTGCCAGCAGTCCGCGGGCTAGCGGGCCCTACGGTGAGCAGTTCTTC
>12|NA|NA|TRBJ1-6|TRBV20-1
CSARGLDSPLHF
TGCAGTGCTAGGGGCCTAGATTCACCCCTCCACTTT
>13|NA|NA|TRBJ1-2|TRBV7-2
CASSNRQDYGYTF
TGTGCCAGCAGCAATCGACAGGACTATGGCTACACCTTC
>15|NA|NA|TRBJ1-5|TRBV7-2
CASSPWGGSNQPQHF
TGTGCCAGCAGCCCTTGGGGAGGGAGCAATCAGCCCCAGCATTTT
>16|NA|NA|TRBJ1-2|TRBV5-6
CASSLAGQGPQYGYTF
TGTGCCAGCAGCTTGGCCGGGCAGGGCCCACAATATGGCTACACCTTC
>17|NA|few|TRBJ1-5|TRBV11-2
CASSLGGAGGAPQPQHF
TGTGCCAGCAGCTTAGGCGGAGCGGGGGGCGCTCCCCAGCCCCAGCATTTT
>15|TRBD1|NA|TRBJ2-1|TRBV20-1
CSARRDRVSYNEQFF
TGCAGTGCTAGAAGGGACAGGGTCTCCTACAATGAGCAGTTCTTC
>13|NA|NA|TRBJ1-1|TRBV30
CAWHSPGAPEAFF
TGTGCTTGGCATAGTCCCGGTGCACCTGAAGCTTTCTTT
>14|TRBD2|NA|TRBJ2-3|TRBV20-1
CSANPSGRTDTQYF
TGCAGTGCTAATCCTAGCGGCCGCACAGATACGCAGTATTTT
>16|NA|NA|TRBJ1-6|TRBV7-9
CASSLEDSPVHSPLHF
TGTGCCAGCAGCTTAGAAGACAGTCCCGTCCATTCACCCCTCCACTTT
>17|TRBD1|NA|TRBJ2-5|TRBV5-1
CASSLGIDNRGTETQYF
TGCGCCAGCAGCTTGGGAATAGATAACAGGGGAACGGAGACCCAGTACTTC
>13|TRBD2|few|TRBJ2-3|TRBV29-1
CSVGTTLGDTQYF
TGCAGCGTCGGGACTACCCTCGGGGATACGCAGTATTTT
>18|TRBD1|NA|TRBJ1-5|TRBV7-9
CASSSGTGGSDSNQPQHF
TGTGCCAGCAGTTCTGGGACAGGGGGCTCAGATAGCAATCAGCCCCAGCATTTT
>13|NA|NA|TRBJ2-7|TRBV9
CASSVWERDEQYF
TGTGCCAGCAGCGTATGGGAGAGGGACGAGCAGTACTTC
>15|NA|NA|TRBJ1-1|TRBV6-1
CASSNWFVANTEAFF
TGTGCCAGCAGCAACTGGTTTGTCGCGAACACTGAAGCTTTCTTT
>15|NA|NA|TRBJ1-1|TRBV6-6
CASSYGAGMNTEAFF
TGTGCCAGCAGTTACGGAGCGGGAATGAACACTGAAGCTTTCTTT
>14|NA|NA|TRBJ2-5|TRBV3-1
CASSQGSVAGTQYF
TGTGCCAGCAGCCAAGGCTCAGTTGCAGGGACCCAGTACTTC
>11|NA|NA|TRBJ2-1|TRBV6-2/TRBV6-3
CASSSGTIKFF
TGTGCCAGCAGTTCGGGGACCATCAAGTTCTTC
>17|TRBD2|NA|TRBJ2-7|TRBV4-3
CASSQDGLAGATYEQYF
TGCGCCAGCAGCCAAGATGGGCTAGCGGGAGCTACCTACGAGCAGTACTTC
>14|NA|NA|TRBJ2-7|TRBV30
CAWSPGLRGYEQYF
TGTGCCTGGAGTCCTGGACTTCGGGGCTACGAGCAGTACTTC
>15|TRBD2|NA|TRBJ2-4|TRBV6-6
CASSYGLAGGREQYF
TGTGCCAGCAGTTATGGACTAGCGGGGGGTAGGGAGCAGTACTTC
>14|NA|few|TRBJ1-5|TRBV10-3
CAITPSYSNQPQHF
TGTGCCATAACCCCAAGTTATAGCAATCAGCCCCAGCATTTT
>13|NA|NA|TRBJ2-1|TRBV6-5
CASRIGGNNEQFF
TGTGCCAGCAGAATTGGGGGTAACAATGAGCAGTTCTTC
>14|NA|NA|TRBJ2-7|TRBV7-6
CASSLSNRADEQYF
TGTGCCAGCAGCTTAAGTAACAGGGCGGACGAGCAGTACTTC
>17|NA|few|TRBJ2-1|TRBV6-1
CASSIIGGQLPGNEQFF
TGTGCCAGCAGTATCATAGGAGGACAGCTCCCGGGCAATGAGCAGTTCTTC
>13|NA|NA|TRBJ1-5|TRBV29-1
CSVAGQPNQPQHF
TGCAGCGTTGCCGGACAGCCCAATCAGCCCCAGCATTTT
>12|NA|few|TRBJ1-6|TRBV4-2
CASSQGSSPLHF
TGTGCCAGCAGCCAAGGGAGTTCACCCCTCCACTTT
>14|NA|NA|TRBJ1-6|TRBV18
CASSPGTADSPLHF
TGTGCCAGCTCACCTGGGACCGCGGATTCACCCCTCCACTTT
>15|NA|few|TRBJ2-5|TRBV6-5
CASSSSSNSKETQYF
TGTGCCAGCAGTTCAAGCTCAAACAGTAAAGAGACCCAGTACTTC
>15|NA|NA|TRBJ2-1|TRBV15
CATSRVSLGQHEQFF
TGTGCCACCAGCAGAGTCTCTCTCGGGCAGCATGAGCAGTTCTTC
>15|NA|NA|TRBJ1-2|TRBV5-1
CASSLASGRNYGYTF
TGCGCCAGCAGCTTGGCTTCGGGACGGAACTATGGCTACACCTTC
>21|TRBD2|NA|TRBJ2-7|TRBV12-3/TRBV12-4
CASSPRVSGLAGGLALTEQYF
TGTGCCAGCAGCCCTCGGGTATCTGGACTAGCGGGAGGGCTGGCCCTCACCGAGCAGTACTTC
>15|NA|NA|TRBJ2-7|TRBV5-1
CASSPEGGFSYEQYF
TGCGCCAGCAGCCCGGAGGGCGGATTCTCCTACGAGCAGTACTTC
>18|NA|NA|TRBJ1-2|TRBV3-1
CASSQRQIYRLSNYGYTF
TGTGCCAGCAGCCAAAGACAGATCTACCGTTTAAGTAACTATGGCTACACCTTC
>17|TRBD2|NA|TRBJ2-1|TRBV4-3
CASSQDPDSGRNGEQFF
TGCGCCAGCAGCCAAGATCCTGATAGCGGGAGGAACGGTGAGCAGTTCTTC
>16|TRBD2|NA|TRBJ2-1|TRBV5-1
CASSSEGTSGSNEQFF
TGCGCCAGCAGCTCGGAGGGGACTAGCGGGAGCAATGAGCAGTTCTTC
>13|NA|NA|TRBJ1-2|TRBV3-1
CASSQDGSHGYTF
TGTGCCAGCAGCCAAGATGGAAGCCATGGCTACACCTTC
>15|NA|once|TRBJ2-5|TRBV6-1
CASSARRATQETQYF
TGTGCCAGCAGCGCTCGCCGGGCGACCCAAGAGACCCAGTACTTC
>15|NA|few|TRBJ2-5|TRBV7-2
CASSLANAGQETQYF
TGTGCCAGCAGCTTAGCGAACGCGGGGCAAGAGACCCAGTACTTC
>16|TRBD2|NA|TRBJ2-1|TRBV4-2
CASSQDFLAGGSEQFF
TGTGCCAGCAGCCAAGATTTCCTAGCGGGAGGGAGTGAGCAGTTCTTC
>15|TRBD2|NA|TRBJ2-7|TRBV20-1
CSAPKLLAGAYEQYF
TGCAGTGCTCCGAAGTTACTAGCGGGAGCGTACGAGCAGTACTTC
>14|NA|NA|TRBJ1-1|TRBV20-1
CSARSLLSNTEAFF
TGCAGTGCTAGAAGCCTGCTATCGAACACTGAAGCTTTCTTT